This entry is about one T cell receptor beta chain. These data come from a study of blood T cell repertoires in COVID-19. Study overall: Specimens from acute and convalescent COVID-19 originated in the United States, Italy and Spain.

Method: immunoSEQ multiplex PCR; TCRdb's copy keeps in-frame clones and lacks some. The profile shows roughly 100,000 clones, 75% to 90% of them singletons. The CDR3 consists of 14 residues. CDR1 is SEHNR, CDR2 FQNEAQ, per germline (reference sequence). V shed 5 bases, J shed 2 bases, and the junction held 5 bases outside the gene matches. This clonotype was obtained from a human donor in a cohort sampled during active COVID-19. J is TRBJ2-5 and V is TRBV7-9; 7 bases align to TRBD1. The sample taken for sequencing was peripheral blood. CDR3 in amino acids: CASSHWGQQETQYF. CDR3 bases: TGTGCCAGCAGCCACTGGGGACAGCAAGAGACCCAGTACTTC.